The clone carrying this TCR beta chain was picked up a small number of times. The CDR3 contains 15 residues. J gave up 8 bases and V 5 bases, and 10 bases lay outside the gene matches. CDR1 and CDR2 from the germline V gene are LNHNV and YYDKDF (reference sequence). This entry comes from a study of blood T cells in healthy people across ages. The second PCR ran roughly 7 to 12 cycles with a sample-barcoded 5' primer and J-beta primers. TCRdb independently ran MiXCR on the 5' RACE reads; one entry per CDR3 protein. This sample has roughly 1,500,000 distinct CDR3 sequences; about 32% occur once, and the top ten carry approximately 10%.

The J gene is TRBJ1-4, the V gene TRBV15; TRBD1 matches 8 bases. The receptor comes from a woman aged 25 to 45 in good health. Input material: blood. The CDR3 loop is CATSGTGGFGEKLFF. CDR3 bases: TGTGCCACCAGCGGCACAGGGGGTTTTGGCGAAAAACTGTTTTTT.